Each of the 30 T cell receptor beta chains below was sequenced from the same sample in a study of T cell clusters in autoimmune cytopenias. Multiplex touch-down PCR amplified TRB using TRB-A and TRB-B pools in one tube. Reprocessing the multiplex PCR reads, TCRdb reports a single entry for every CDR3 protein and omits DNA. In total, the table holds approximately 16,000 distinct CDR3 sequences. Each sample's input was around 250 ng genomic DNA, roughly 38,000 genome equivalents. What was sequenced was peripheral blood. These receptor sequences come from a human donor with an autoimmune cytopenia or autoimmune hepatitis (not recorded which).

CDR3 protein: CATSREPSGGAGEQFF. V usage is TRBV15 and J usage is TRBJ2-1; TCRdb designates TRBD2, a call that cannot be tested without DNA. Germline loops: CDR1 LNHNV, CDR2 YYDKDF (reference sequence). The CDR3 totals 16 residues.

This sequence joins TRBV6-5 and TRBJ1-1. From germline, CDR1 is MNHEY and CDR2 SVGAGI. The CDR3 runs to 13 residues. This CDR3 reads CASSYSGHTEAFF.

This clonotype is deemed medium-sized (0.01 to 0.1%) by its frequency. This rearrangement joins TRBV12-3 or TRBV12-4 to TRBJ2-1. The CDR3 has 11 amino acids. CDR3 sequence: CASSGWDEQFF.

V gene TRBV20-1 combines with J gene TRBJ1-2; the TCRdb call, TRBD1, lacks DNA for checking. Germline V gene data show CDR1 as DFQATT and CDR2 as SNEGSKA (reference sequence). This CDR3 comprises 15 residues. CDR3 sequence: CSAREGQLRNNGYTF.

J is TRBJ2-7 and V is TRBV19; lacking DNA, the TRBD2 call made by TCRdb goes unchecked. CDR1 LNHDA and CDR2 SQIVND come from the germline V gene (reference sequence). The length of the CDR3 is 14 residues. The CDR3 sequence: CASSFGRGYSEQYF.

The chain combines TRBV6-5 with TRBJ1-1; the TCRdb call, TRBD1, lacks DNA for checking. Germline CDR1 MNHEY, CDR2 SVGAGI. CDR3 length: 12 residues. CDR3 in amino acids: CANGGENTEAFF.

The chain links TRBV12-3 or TRBV12-4 to TRBJ2-1; TCRdb's assignment of TRBD2 cannot be checked, as there is no DNA. This CDR3 has 16 residues. CDR3 residues: CAISEMSSGRGDEQFF.

This clonotype is labeled medium-sized based on frequency. This sequence joins TRBV5-6 and TRBJ2-5; without DNA, the TCRdb call of TRBD1 cannot be checked. The CDR3 runs to 14 residues. Germline lookup yields CDR1 SGHDT and CDR2 YYEEEE. CDR3 amino acids: CASSSPVGAETQYF.

V is TRBV20-1 and J is TRBJ2-1; no DNA is available, so the TRBD1 call from TCRdb remains unchecked. The CDR3 runs 12 residues. Germline V CDR1 and CDR2: DFQATT, SNEGSKA (reference sequence). CDR3 in amino acids: CSASLGVDEQFF.

The gene calls are TRBV18 and TRBJ2-2. This CDR3 has 13 residues. In germline, CDR1 is KGHSH, CDR2 LQKENI. CDR3 sequence reads: CASSPGVSGELFF.

This sequence joins TRBV6-1 and TRBJ2-3; as DNA is missing, the TRBD2 call by TCRdb cannot be tested. Germline V lookup: CDR1 MNHNS, CDR2 SASEGT. The CDR3 runs 16 residues. The CDR3 sequence: CASSEHVSGITDTQYF.

The J gene is TRBJ2-1, the V gene TRBV4-2; TCRdb proposes TRBD1, but this gene call is untestable without DNA. This CDR3 comprises 16 residues. Germline-derived CDR1 and CDR2 are LGHNA and YNFKEQ. The CDR3 loop reads CASSQWGGRTYNEQFF.

This chain's CDR3 is CASSWSRLGNEQFF. The chain carries TRBV6-5 and TRBJ2-1; the D gene TCRdb calls, TRBD2, cannot be checked with no DNA. This CDR3 has 14 residues. Germline assignment: CDR1 MNHEY and CDR2 SVGAGI.

The rearrangement uses TRBV12-3 or TRBV12-4 and TRBJ1-6; the TCRdb call, TRBD1, lacks DNA for checking. The CDR3 consists of 13 residues. CDR3 in amino acids: CASSLKGHSPLHF.

The chain has TRBV19 and TRBJ1-1; the D call of TRBD1 rests on TCRdb alone, since no DNA is present to check it. This CDR3 has 17 amino acids. Germline loops: CDR1 LNHDA, CDR2 SQIVND (reference sequence). The CDR3 here is CASTPFPGAVMNTEAFF.

The CDR3 loop reads CAWRGLAGGEGTQYF. This chain joins TRBV30 and TRBJ2-5; TCRdb's assignment of TRBD2 cannot be checked, as there is no DNA. Germline lookup yields CDR1 GTSNPN and CDR2 SVGIG (reference sequence). The CDR3 loop spans 15 amino acids.

V is TRBV19 and J is TRBJ2-6; there is no DNA to check the TCRdb D call of TRBD1. The CDR3 runs to 18 residues. Looked up from germline, CDR1 is LNHDA and CDR2 is SQIVND (reference sequence). CDR3 amino acids: CASNRLSGGGSGANVLTF.

This chain joins TRBV12-3 or TRBV12-4 and TRBJ2-5; the TRBD2 assignment by TCRdb is unverifiable without DNA. CDR3 length equals 16 residues. CDR3 protein: CASSLGTSGSLFTQYF.

This chain connects TRBV6-5 to TRBJ2-3; absent DNA, TCRdb's TRBD1 call cannot be checked. The CDR3 totals 15 residues. Germline values: CDR1 MNHEY, CDR2 SVGAGI. The CDR3 region is CASSYRGARTDTQYF.

This clonotype shows up as medium-sized by frequency. V gene TRBV19 combines with J gene TRBJ2-7; the D call of TRBD1 rests on TCRdb alone, since no DNA is present to check it. This CDR3 contains 15 residues. Germline CDR1 is LNHDA and CDR2 is SQIVND (reference sequence). The chain's CDR3 is CASSTSGQSRYEQYF.

The rearrangement joins TRBV19 to TRBJ1-2; TCRdb's D gene call, TRBD1, goes unchecked for lack of DNA. The CDR3 contains 13 residues. Germline V lookup: CDR1 LNHDA, CDR2 SQIVND (reference sequence). The CDR3 spells CASSKGQVAGYTF. The complete variable domain, with remaining parts taken from reference TRBV19 and TRBJ1-2, reads DGGITQSPKYLFRKEGQNVTLSCEQNLNHDAMYWYRQDPGQGLRLIYYSQIVNDFQKGDIAEGYSVSREKKESFPLTVTSAQKNPTAFYLCASSKGQVAGYTFGSGTRLTVV.

The genes are TRBV5-5 and TRBJ2-7. This CDR3 contains 13 residues. The germline gives CDR1 SGHKS, CDR2 YYEKEE (reference sequence). CDR3 in amino acids: CASSQPKSYEQYF.

The rearrangement links TRBV19 to TRBJ2-7; TCRdb outputs TRBD1, but without DNA this stays unchecked. This CDR3 region has 14 residues. Germline CDR1 LNHDA, CDR2 SQIVND (reference sequence). The CDR3 reads CASSRDSYSYEQYF.

The CDR3 protein is CAWSGGSGTDTQYF. The rearrangement links TRBV30 to TRBJ2-3. The CDR3 length is 14 residues. The V gene's germline CDR1 is GTSNPN and CDR2 SVGIG (reference sequence). Filled out from reference TRBV30 and TRBJ2-3, the complete variable domain reads SQTIHQWPATLVQPVGSPLSLECTVEGTSNPNLYWYRQAAGRGLQLLFYSVGIGQISSEVPQNLSASRPQDRQFILSSKKLLLSDSGFYLCAWSGGSGTDTQYFGPGTRLTVL.

By frequency, this clonotype registers medium-sized. V is TRBV6-5 and J is TRBJ2-7; the D call from TCRdb, TRBD2, cannot be confirmed without DNA. Looked up from germline, CDR1 is MNHEY and CDR2 is SVGAGI. This CDR3 has 15 amino acids. The CDR3 spells CASSYSAGGSYEQYF.

This chain uses TRBV12-3 or TRBV12-4 with TRBJ2-5; with no DNA, the TCRdb D assignment of TRBD2 cannot be verified. This CDR3 is built from 14 residues. CDR3: CASSLGPSQETQYF.

The CDR3 loop reads CASSPYLIGYTF. The rearrangement links TRBV12-3 or TRBV12-4 to TRBJ1-2. This CDR3 region has 12 residues.

According to its frequency, this clonotype is medium-sized. The chain carries TRBV29-1 and TRBJ2-2. CDR1 and CDR2 from the germline V gene are SQVTM and ANQGSEA. The CDR3 totals 14 residues. The CDR3 sequence is CSVGGLSNTGELFF.

The J gene is TRBJ2-2, the V gene TRBV6-1. The germline gives CDR1 MNHNS, CDR2 SASEGT. This CDR3 contains 15 residues. CDR3 in amino acids: CASSEHRGNTGELFF.

By frequency, this clonotype registers large. This chain uses TRBV27 with TRBJ2-3; the D gene TCRdb calls, TRBD1, cannot be checked with no DNA. The CDR3 runs to 16 residues. Germline-derived CDR1 and CDR2 are MNHEY and SMNVEV (reference sequence). CDR3 residues: CASSLGAGRPPDTQYF.